The clone carrying this TCR beta chain appeared many times. Its antigen remains unidentified. It was with a sample-barcoded 5' primer and a J-beta primer mix that a second PCR of about 7 to 12 cycles was run. A template-switch adaptor that had 12 random nucleotides put a tag on each cDNA molecule. TCRdb reprocessed the 5' RACE reads via MiXCR and lists one record per CDR3 protein. The data contain around 870,000 distinct CDR3 sequences, 29% of them seen just once; the ten biggest clones take up 17%. The data belong to a study of blood T cells in healthy people across ages. Study-wide results and limits: Unsorted PBMC material precluded a definitive naive versus antigen-experienced comparison. Age advanced and TCR beta diversity per million T cells fell, roughly linearly. Fewer expanded clones and more diversity marked long-lived versus aged donors.

The specimen was blood. This TCR came from a woman at least 80 years old in good health.

The CDR3 is CASSQGLAGVNEQFF. The DNA for the CDR3 is TGTGCCAGCAGCCAAGGGCTAGCGGGGGTAAATGAGCAGTTCTTC. V gene TRBV3-1 combines with J gene TRBJ2-1; 10 bases map to TRBD2. The germline CDR1 and CDR2 sequences are LGHDT and YNNKEL (reference sequence). There are 15 residues in the CDR3. V gave up 1 base and J gave up 7 bases; unmatched junction bases: 4.